These 15 T cell receptor beta chains were all obtained from the same sample, sequenced in a study of CD8 T cells in Susac syndrome. An amount of RNA that ranged from roughly 0.45 to 1 ug was reverse transcribed with random hexamers. MiXCR, applied by TCRdb to the immunoSEQ multiplex PCR reads, yields one record per CDR3 protein. The sample has 130,000 to 150,000 distinct CDR3 sequences, approximately 93% seen once. The sequenced sample consisted of CD4+ T cells from PBMCs. The receptors come from a human donor in good health.

This sequence joins TRBV7-9 and TRBJ1-1; no clear D. The CDR3 totals 14 residues. V lost 5 bases, J lost 7 bases, and 17 bases lay in between. Germline V gene sequence: CDR1 SEHNR, CDR2 FQNEAQ (reference sequence). The CDR3 loop reads CASSLSWRAFEAFF. CDR3 coding DNA: TGTGCCAGCAGCCTCTCGTGGAGGGCTTTTGAAGCTTTCTTT.

This chain links TRBV29-1 with TRBJ2-4, with 8 bases matching TRBD2. V shed 4 bases and J 7 bases; nucleotides not matched to a gene: 3. Germline-derived CDR1 and CDR2 are SQVTM and ANQGSEA. CDR3 length: 12 amino acids. The CDR3 here is CSVAGGLNIQYF. The CDR3 DNA reads as TGCAGCGTTGCGGGAGGGTTGAACATTCAGTACTTC.

This rearrangement joins TRBV20-1 to TRBJ1-2; D is ambiguous. The CDR3 runs to 14 residues. V was clipped by 6 bases and J by 4 bases, with 18 bases between them. Looked up from germline, CDR1 is DFQATT and CDR2 is SNEGSKA (reference sequence). The CDR3 DNA reads TGCAGTGCCCCAGCCCGGAGGCAGAGCTATGGCTACACCTTC. It encodes CSAPARRQSYGYTF.

V usage is TRBV30 and J usage is TRBJ2-7, with D possibly TRBD1 on 5 matching bases. Germline V gene sequence: CDR1 GTSNPN, CDR2 SVGIG (reference sequence). The CDR3 runs 14 residues. The V end was cut by 0 bases, the J end by 7 bases, with 16 bases between. The CDR3: CAWSVWGQSGEQYF. The CDR3 DNA reads as TGTGCCTGGAGTGTATGGGGCCAGTCAGGGGAGCAGTACTTC.

The CDR3 DNA is TGCAGCGTTACCCGCCGGCTGGCGGACACTGAAGCTTTCTTT. This sequence encodes CSVTRRLADTEAFF. The rearrangement links TRBV29-1 to TRBJ1-1; D is ambiguous. This CDR3 region has 14 residues. Germline V gene sequence: CDR1 SQVTM, CDR2 ANQGSEA. V shed 5 bases and J shed 3 bases, with 16 bases lying between them.

V is TRBV7-6 and J is TRBJ2-3; D perhaps matches TRBD2 (6 bases). The germline V and J ends were trimmed by 5 bases and 3 bases, with 15 bases remaining between them. The CDR3 spans 15 residues. Germline-derived CDR1 and CDR2 are SGHVS and FNYEAQ. In DNA form, the CDR3 reads TGTGCCAGCAGCCCGGGACTGGGGTCGACAGATACGCAGTATTTT. It is translated as CASSPGLGSTDTQYF.

This chain joins TRBV5-4 and TRBJ2-7; D assignment may be TRBD1 or TRBD2 (5 bases each). The CDR3 contains 14 residues. Trimming removed 2 bases from V and 1 base from J, with 10 bases in between. Per the germline V gene, CDR1 is SGHNT and CDR2 is YYREEE (reference sequence). Written as DNA, the CDR3 is TGTGCCAGCAGCTTCCGGGACGGTTCCTACGAGCAGTACTTC. Encoded protein: CASSFRDGSYEQYF. The whole variable domain, remainder taken from reference TRBV5-4 and TRBJ2-7, is ETGVTQSPTHLIKTRGQQVTLRCSSQSGHNTVSWYQQALGQGPQFIFQYYREEENGRGNFPPRFSGLQFPNYSSELNVNALELDDSALYLCASSFRDGSYEQYFGPGTRLTVT.

This rearrangement joins TRBV30 to TRBJ2-3; D is ambiguous. The CDR3 is made up of 11 amino acids. The V end lost 1 base, the J end lost 6 bases, and 5 bases lay between the germline ends. Per germline, CDR1 GTSNPN and CDR2 SVGIG (reference sequence). CDR3 residues: CAWSGSDTQYF. CDR3 bases: TGTGCCTGGAGTGGCTCTGATACGCAGTATTTT.

The V and J genes are TRBV20-1 and TRBJ2-4, with TRBD2 matching over 9 bases. CDR3 length equals 17 residues. Germline assignment: CDR1 DFQATT and CDR2 SNEGSKA (reference sequence). V shed 6 bases and J 0 bases; nucleotides not matched to a gene: 12. The chain's CDR3 is CSARRVSGGLAKNIQYF. For the CDR3, the DNA is TGCAGTGCCAGACGGGTTAGCGGGGGACTAGCCAAAAACATTCAGTACTTC.

The chain joins TRBV25-1 to TRBJ1-1, with unresolved D. The V end was cut by 6 bases, the J end by 6 bases, with 14 bases between. CDR3 length: 13 amino acids. Germline loops: CDR1 MGHDK, CDR2 SYGVNS. This chain's CDR3 is CASSETWAPEAFF. The CDR3 coding sequence is TGTGCCAGCAGCGAAACCTGGGCCCCTGAAGCTTTCTTT. The variable domain in full, with the rest retrieved from reference TRBV25-1 and TRBJ1-1, is EADIYQTPRYLVIGTGKKITLECSQTMGHDKMYWYQQDPGMELHLIHYSYGVNSTEKGDLSSESTVSRIRTEHFPLTLESARPSHTSQYLCASSETWAPEAFFGQGTRLTVV.

The chain is built from TRBV2 and TRBJ1-5, with a weak D call TRBD1 (6 bases). V shed 5 bases and J shed 1 base, with 18 bases lying between them. The CDR3 spans 17 residues. Looked up from germline, CDR1 is SNHLY and CDR2 is FYNNEI. In DNA form, the CDR3 reads TGTGCCAGCAGTTCCTCGGGGGCCCTTGGCAGCAATCAGCCCCAGCATTTT. Translated: CASSSSGALGSNQPQHF.

The gene calls are TRBV29-1 and TRBJ2-7; 11 bases align to TRBD2. Per germline, CDR1 SQVTM and CDR2 ANQGSEA. The length of the CDR3 is 13 residues. CDR3 protein: CSSGSGRAYEQYF. The CDR3 DNA is TGCAGTTCTGGTAGCGGGAGGGCCTACGAGCAGTACTTC.

This clonotype was counted once. The rearrangement joins TRBV20-1 to TRBJ1-1; a weak D match, TRBD1 (6 bases). The CDR3 is 16 residues long. V lost 2 bases to trimming and J lost 0 bases, with 16 bases between them. Germline values: CDR1 DFQATT, CDR2 SNEGSKA (reference sequence). The CDR3 loop is CSARSPQQGLNTEAFF. CDR3 sequence (DNA): TGCAGTGCTAGATCACCCCAACAGGGTCTGAACACTGAAGCTTTCTTT.

The chain joins TRBV20-1 to TRBJ1-1; TRBD1 might be the D (6 bases). The CDR3 is made up of 12 amino acids. The germline V gene encodes CDR1 DFQATT and CDR2 SNEGSKA (reference sequence). V lost 3 bases and J lost 7, with 12 bases in between. CDR3 sequence (DNA): TGCAGTGCTAGCCAGGGGAGGGTTGAAGCTTTCTTT. Protein product: CSASQGRVEAFF.

About this clonotype itself: The junction departs from the called germline gene at one end, perhaps through a read error. The V call is TRBV7-9, the J call TRBJ2-7, with 10 bases matching TRBD1. This CDR3 is built from 12 residues. Germline V CDR1 and CDR2: SEHNR, FQNEAQ (reference sequence). Here the CDR3 reads CASSRTGQGIDF. CDR3 in DNA: TGTGCCAGCAGCCGGACGGGACAGGGGATAGACTTC.